The 27 T cell receptor beta chains reported below all come from one sample, sequenced in a study of Ad26.COV2.S vaccination and SARS-CoV-2 variants. Data came from immunoSEQ multiplex PCR; TCRdb stores just in-frame clones and leaves some out. The sample lists about 460,000 clones, approximately 90% occurring once. The treatment was: around 19 received Ad26.COV2.S at low or high dose, single or two shots; about 5 received placebo; per-sample allocation not given. Sampling occurred on day 63 after the first vaccine or placebo injection. The sample in question was peripheral blood, obtained in a trial of Ad26.COV2.S vaccine versus placebo. These receptors came from a person between 18 and 60 years old who received the Ad26.COV2.S COVID-19 vaccine or a placebo.

This clone was counted a single time. The chain carries TRBV7-9 and TRBJ1-1; D not resolved. Trimming cost V 2 bases and J 6 bases, with 10 bases left between them. The CDR3 is 13 residues long. CDR1 is SEHNR and CDR2 is FQNEAQ in the germline V gene (reference sequence). The CDR3 DNA is TGTGCCAGCAGCTTACTGGGGAAGTCTGAAGCTTTCTTT. Amino acid sequence: CASSLLGKSEAFF.

The chain carries TRBV10-3 and TRBJ1-3; D is ambiguous. The CDR3 consists of 15 residues. V lost 10 bases, J lost 2 bases, and 18 bases lay in between. The germline gives CDR1 ENHRY, CDR2 SYGVKD. Here the CDR3 reads CATTEARLAGNTIYF. The CDR3 DNA reads as TGTGCCACGACTGAGGCCAGGCTCGCTGGAAACACCATATATTTT.

The chain uses TRBV7-8 and TRBJ2-1, with 11 bases fitting TRBD2. V was pared by 0 bases and J by 15 bases, with 4 bases of the junction left unmatched. The CDR3 has 13 residues. Germline assignment: CDR1 SGHVS and CDR2 FQNEAQ. This chain's CDR3 is CASSLARTSGSFF. For the CDR3, the DNA is TGTGCCAGCAGCTTAGCGCGGACTAGCGGGTCGTTCTTC.

The rearrangement uses TRBV27 and TRBJ2-1, with a tentative D call TRBD2 (5 bases). CDR3 size: 12 residues. Germline CDR1 reads MNHEY; CDR2 reads SMNVEV (reference sequence). Trimming took 2 bases from V and 9 from J, leaving 8 bases between them. The CDR3 DNA reads TGTGCCAGCAGTTTAATCCGGGGTGAGCAGTTCTTC. Translating it yields CASSLIRGEQFF.

This chain uses TRBV20-1 with TRBJ2-7; D possibly corresponds to TRBD2 (5 bases). Trimming shortened V by 3 bases and J by 3 bases, and 12 bases separated the two germline ends. CDR1 is DFQATT, CDR2 SNEGSKA, per germline (reference sequence). The CDR3 extends over 13 amino acids. This CDR3 is CSASGGTSYEQYF. The CDR3 bases are TGCAGTGCTAGTGGTGGCACTAGCTACGAGCAGTACTTC.

The chain has TRBV5-5 and TRBJ1-2; D is unresolved. Germline values: CDR1 SGHKS, CDR2 YYEKEE (reference sequence). The CDR3 is 13 residues long. V lost 2 bases and J 2 bases, leaving 7 bases between the germline ends. The CDR3 here is CASSFVGNYGYTF. As DNA, the CDR3 is TGTGCCAGCAGCTTTGTCGGAAACTATGGCTACACCTTC.

This chain connects TRBV30 to TRBJ1-5, with D possibly being TRBD1 (6 bases). This CDR3 has 15 residues. The V end was cut by 3 bases, the J end by 2 bases, with 14 bases between. Germline CDR1 reads GTSNPN; CDR2 reads SVGIG (reference sequence). DNA of the CDR3: TGTGCCTGGAGGGCTGGGGGGGCCGGCAATCAGCCCCAGCATTTT. Translating it yields CAWRAGGAGNQPQHF.

The chain carries TRBV19 and TRBJ2-5, with TRBD2 matching 8 bases. Germline-derived CDR1 and CDR2 are LNHDA and SQIVND (reference sequence). V gave up 5 bases and J gave up 2 bases; unmatched junction bases: 1. The CDR3 is 13 amino acids. DNA of the CDR3: TGTGCCAGTAGTCGACTAGCGCAAGAGACCCAGTACTTC. It yields the protein CASSRLAQETQYF.

The V call is TRBV3-1 (or the pseudogene TRBV3-2), the J call TRBJ2-2; TRBD2 aligns across 9 bases. Germline CDR1 and CDR2: LGHDT and YNNKEL (reference sequence). The CDR3 totals 16 residues. V gave up 4 bases and J gave up 6 bases; unmatched junction bases: 9. The chain's CDR3 is CASSPSSGRRSGELFF. The CDR3, as DNA: TGTGCCAGCAGCCCATCCAGCGGGAGGCGGTCCGGGGAGCTGTTTTTT.

The chain carries TRBV11-2 and TRBJ2-7, with D maybe TRBD2 (6 bases). V was pared by 5 bases and J by 0 bases, with 8 bases between. This CDR3 contains 13 residues. Per germline, CDR1 SGHAT and CDR2 FQNNGV. CDR3 in amino acids: CASSRTTSYEQYF. As DNA, the CDR3 is TGTGCCAGCAGCCGGACTACCTCCTACGAGCAGTACTTC.

A word on this clone: This CDR3 is also generated by other DNA sequences in the sample. This chain connects TRBV27 to TRBJ1-5; D is perhaps TRBD1 (5 bases). In germline, CDR1 is MNHEY, CDR2 SMNVEV (reference sequence). V lost 3 bases, J lost 1 base, and 7 bases lay in between. The CDR3 has 14 residues. CDR3 nucleotides: TGTGCCAGCAGTTTGGGGGTGAGCAATCAGCCCCAGCATTTT. Protein sequence: CASSLGVSNQPQHF.

The chain joins TRBV4-1 to TRBJ1-2; 7 positions match TRBD1. The CDR3 is 17 residues long. Germline values: CDR1 MGHRA, CDR2 YSYEKL. J was trimmed by 3 bases and V by 3 bases; bases with no gene match: 13. CDR3 nucleotide sequence: TGCGCCAGCAGCCATAGGATCTCACAGGGGAGGGACTATGGCTACACCTTC. Residues: CASSHRISQGRDYGYTF.

This clone has only a few counts. V is TRBV7-3 and J is TRBJ2-2; the match to TRBD1 covers 7 bases. With V trimmed by 11 bases and J by 0 bases, 3 bases remained unmatched. This CDR3 comprises 13 residues. Germline V gene data show CDR1 as SGHTA and CDR2 as FQGTGA. For the CDR3, the DNA is TGTGCCTGTGGACAGGCGAACACCGGGGAGCTGTTTTTT. It yields the protein CACGQANTGELFF.

This clone showed up just once. V and J are TRBV28 and TRBJ1-4, with D possibly TRBD1 on 6 matching bases. CDR1 MDHEN and CDR2 SYDVKM come from the germline V gene. The CDR3 covers 15 residues. V dropped 1 base and J dropped 5 bases, with 11 bases sitting between them. This CDR3 reads CASSLSGGLNEKLFF. CDR3 coding DNA: TGTGCCAGCAGTTTATCGGGGGGCCTCAATGAAAAACTGTTTTTT.

The rearrangement links TRBV2 to TRBJ2-1; 13 bases are shared with TRBD2. The CDR3 is 19 residues long. In germline, CDR1 is SNHLY, CDR2 FYNNEI. V shed 6 bases, J shed 4 bases, and the junction held 15 bases outside the gene matches. This CDR3 reads CASSNLGLAGAPSYNEQFF. CDR3 in DNA: TGTGCCAGCAGCAACCTCGGACTAGCGGGGGCCCCATCATACAATGAGCAGTTCTTC.

The chain recombines TRBV29-1 with TRBJ2-7, with unresolved D. CDR3 length: 12 amino acids. V was shortened by 1 base and J by 4 bases, with 8 bases between the two germline ends. Germline CDR1 SQVTM, CDR2 ANQGSEA. CDR3 loop: CSVEGIGYEQYF. DNA for the CDR3: TGCAGCGTTGAAGGTATCGGTTACGAGCAGTACTTC.

V is TRBV9 and J is TRBJ2-1; 12 nucleotides line up with TRBD2. The CDR3 spans 18 residues. Looked up from germline, CDR1 is SGDLS and CDR2 is YYNGEE. The V gene end was trimmed by 0 bases and the J gene end by 8 bases; junction bases not matched to a gene: 12. The CDR3 DNA is TGTGCCAGCAGCGTAGGCCCTACTAGCGGGAGGATTGGTGATGAGCAGTTCTTC. Translated: CASSVGPTSGRIGDEQFF.

This chain connects TRBV27 to TRBJ2-3; no firm D call. Trimming cost V 2 bases and J 4 bases, with 7 bases left between them. Germline loops: CDR1 MNHEY, CDR2 SMNVEV (reference sequence). The CDR3 consists of 13 residues. The CDR3 nucleotides are TGTGCCAGCAGTTTACCCTTAGCAGATACGCAGTATTTT. Amino acids: CASSLPLADTQYF.

The J gene is TRBJ1-1, the V gene TRBV5-1; TRBD1 matches at 9 bases. Germline CDR1 and CDR2: SGHRS and YFSETQ. V shed 6 bases and J 1 base; nucleotides not matched to a gene: 10. The CDR3 has 16 amino acids. CDR3 DNA: TGCGCCAGCACCCCGGGACAGGGTAACCGGAACACTGAAGCTTTCTTT. As protein: CASTPGQGNRNTEAFF.

The chain combines TRBV7-9 with TRBJ2-5, with D maybe TRBD2 (6 bases). CDR1 and CDR2 from the germline V gene are SEHNR and FQNEAQ (reference sequence). The CDR3 sequence is 15 residues long. V lost 5 bases and J lost 3, with 16 bases in between. The CDR3 reads CASSTPEGQEETQYF. The CDR3 DNA reads TGTGCCAGCAGCACGCCGGAGGGTCAAGAAGAGACCCAGTACTTC.

The J gene is TRBJ1-2, the V gene TRBV11-2; 8 bases agree with TRBD1. J was trimmed by 6 bases and V by 1 base; bases with no gene match: 1. The CDR3 runs 13 residues. The germline CDR1 and CDR2 sequences are SGHAT and FQNNGV. The CDR3 nucleotides are TGTGCCAGCAGCTTAGGGACAGGGAATGGCTACACCTTC. Translation gives CASSLGTGNGYTF.

This chain links TRBV27 with TRBJ1-3; no firm D call. Between the trimmed V and J ends, which lost 7 bases and 0 bases, there was a span of 10 bases. This CDR3 has 14 residues. Germline V CDR1 and CDR2: MNHEY, SMNVEV (reference sequence). CDR3 amino acids: CASKHGSSGNTIYF. The CDR3 nucleotides read TGTGCCAGCAAACACGGGAGCTCTGGAAACACCATATATTTT.

The genes are TRBV5-6 and TRBJ1-6; no reliable D call. Germline V gene lookup returns CDR1 SGHDT and CDR2 YYEEEE. V was clipped by 1 base and J by 6 bases, with 5 bases between them. This CDR3 spans 13 amino acids. The CDR3, as DNA: TGTGCCAGCAGCTTGTTGCGTAATTCACCCCTCCACTTT. The encoded protein is CASSLLRNSPLHF. The full variable domain, with the rest looked up from reference TRBV5-6 and TRBJ1-6, is DAGVTQSPTHLIKTRGQQVTLRCSPKSGHDTVSWYQQALGQGPQFIFQYYEEEERQRGNFPDRFSGHQFPNYSSELNVNALLLGDSALYLCASSLLRNSPLHFGNGTRLTVT.

The J gene is TRBJ2-2, the V gene TRBV18, with TRBD1 matching over 7 bases. The CDR3 sequence is 15 residues long. From germline, CDR1 is KGHSH and CDR2 LQKENI. Trimming cost V 5 bases and J 4 bases; bases outside gene matches: 7. The CDR3 is CASSFKTGTTGELFF. The CDR3 coding sequence is TGTGCCAGCTCATTTAAGACAGGGACCACCGGGGAGCTGTTTTTT.

The chain links TRBV4-3 to TRBJ2-7, with D perhaps TRBD1 (6 bases). V was clipped by 3 bases and J by 3 bases, with 18 bases between them. Germline CDR1 reads LGHNA; CDR2 reads YSLEER. The CDR3 is made up of 16 amino acids. The DNA for the CDR3 is TGCGCCAGCAGCCAGGCGTATCCTAGACAGGACTACGAGCAGTACTTC. It translates to CASSQAYPRQDYEQYF.

The CDR3 protein is CATQVVGVGYTF. Here the CDR3 DNA reads TGTGCCACCCAAGTAGTCGGGGTAGGGTACACCTTC. The chain combines TRBV6-5 with TRBJ1-2; D is unresolved. Deletions cut 10 bases from V and 11 bases from J, with 20 bases between. The CDR3 extends over 12 amino acids. Germline V lookup: CDR1 MNHEY, CDR2 SVGAGI.

This rearrangement joins TRBV9 to TRBJ2-4, with TRBD2 as a possible D gene (6 bases). The germline V gene has CDR1 SGDLS and CDR2 YYNGEE. The CDR3 spans 16 residues. V gave up 3 bases and J gave up 5 bases, with 18 bases separating them. The CDR3 reads CASSAPRGGNENIQYF. CDR3 coding DNA: TGTGCCAGCAGCGCCCCGCGCGGCGGGAACGAAAACATTCAGTACTTC.